These T cell receptor beta chains were read from a single sample in a study of blood T cells in healthy people across ages. A single record per CDR3 protein comes from TCRdb applying MiXCR to the 5' RACE reads. The sample carries approximately 810,000 distinct CDR3 sequences, around 36% recorded once. The source material was blood. These receptors were taken from a man between 18 and 29 years old in good health. Both conserved end residues are part of each CDR3. D genes are given only for firm matches. Clone size is shown for a subset of rows, as once, few, many or a class of expanded clone.

clone_size	j_call	d_call	v_call	cdr3_aa	cdr3_nt
NA	TRBJ2-1	TRBD1	TRBV6-1	CASLDRGTNDEQFF	TGTGCCTCCCTCGACAGGGGGACCAACGATGAGCAGTTCTTC
many	TRBJ2-3	NA	TRBV4-3	CASSQDRAPTDTQYF	TGCGCCAGCAGCCAAGATAGGGCACCCACAGATACGCAGTATTTT
NA	TRBJ1-2	NA	TRBV6-5	CASSYVYRPYGYTF	TGTGCCAGCAGTTATGTTTACAGACCCTATGGCTACACCTTC
NA	TRBJ2-1	NA	TRBV12-3/TRBV12-4	CASTKVSGLYNEQFF	TGTGCCAGCACCAAAGTATCGGGGTTGTACAATGAGCAGTTCTTC
few	TRBJ2-1	TRBD2	TRBV4-1	CASSHPSAGSYNEQFF	TGCGCCAGCAGCCATCCTTCAGCGGGGAGCTACAATGAGCAGTTCTTC
NA	TRBJ2-1	NA	TRBV30	CAWSPTVYEQFF	TGTGCCTGGAGTCCTACAGTCTATGAGCAGTTCTTC
few	TRBJ2-5	TRBD1	TRBV27	CASSLSGQGRETQYF	TGTGCCAGCAGTTTGTCGGGACAGGGTAGGGAGACCCAGTACTTC
NA	TRBJ2-4	NA	TRBV4-2	CASSQDRVPSHEQYF	TGTGCCAGCAGCCAAGATAGGGTCCCCTCCCATGAGCAGTACTTC
many	TRBJ2-3	NA	TRBV5-6	CASSLVPATDTQYF	TGTGCCAGCAGCTTGGTACCAGCCACAGATACGCAGTATTTT
NA	TRBJ1-1	NA	TRBV20-1	CSARDLGTVNTEAFF	TGCAGTGCTAGAGATCTCGGGACCGTCAACACTGAAGCTTTCTTT
few	TRBJ2-2	TRBD1	TRBV7-2	CASSLDRAGGELFF	TGTGCCAGCAGCCTCGACAGGGCAGGGGGGGAGCTGTTTTTT
few	TRBJ2-5	NA	TRBV30	CAWSVLPAQYF	TGTGCCTGGAGTGTACTCCCGGCCCAGTACTTC
NA	TRBJ2-7	NA	TRBV7-9	CASSVGSYEQYF	TGTGCCAGCAGCGTTGGGTCCTACGAGCAGTACTTC
NA	TRBJ1-1	TRBD1	TRBV12-3/TRBV12-4	CASTPTGKANTEAFF	TGTGCCAGCACCCCGACAGGGAAAGCGAACACTGAAGCTTTCTTT
NA	TRBJ2-1	TRBD2	TRBV29-1	CSVVGTSGTSSYNEQFF	TGCAGCGTTGTTGGGACTAGCGGGACGAGCTCCTACAATGAGCAGTTCTTC
many	TRBJ2-7	TRBD1	TRBV20-1	CSASTGYSYEQYF	TGCAGTGCTTCGACAGGGTACTCCTACGAGCAGTACTTC
many	TRBJ2-1	TRBD1	TRBV20-1	CSARVGGRGYNEQFF	TGCAGTGCTAGAGTTGGGGGCAGGGGGTACAATGAGCAGTTCTTC
once	TRBJ2-3	NA	TRBV20-1	CSARDSGLAEGDTQYF	TGCAGTGCTAGAGATTCTGGCCTAGCAGAAGGAGATACGCAGTATTTT
few	TRBJ1-5	TRBD1	TRBV28	CASAGTGNQPQHF	TGTGCCAGCGCCGGGACAGGGAATCAGCCCCAGCATTTT
NA	TRBJ2-1	NA	TRBV29-1	CSVEDLPVVRGEQFF	TGCAGCGTTGAAGATCTTCCGGTGGTCAGGGGTGAGCAGTTCTTC
NA	TRBJ2-5	NA	TRBV2	CASILMRPGEETQYF	TGTGCCAGCATCTTGATGAGACCCGGTGAGGAGACCCAGTACTTC
once	TRBJ2-2	TRBD1	TRBV20-1	CSARDRGTGPNTGELFF	TGCAGTGCTAGAGATCGCGGGACAGGGCCAAACACCGGGGAGCTGTTTTTT
many	TRBJ2-5	NA	TRBV25-1	CASSEYRGVGETQYF	TGTGCCAGCAGTGAATATAGGGGGGTTGGAGAGACCCAGTACTTC
NA	TRBJ1-5	NA	TRBV12-3/TRBV12-4	CASGATGPSNQPQHF	TGTGCCAGCGGGGCCACAGGGCCGAGCAATCAGCCCCAGCATTTT
NA	TRBJ1-4	NA	TRBV4-3	CASSQDRGQGREKLFF	TGCGCCAGCAGTCAAGATAGGGGTCAGGGAAGGGAAAAACTGTTTTTT
few	TRBJ2-7	NA	TRBV27	CASSAGQYYEQYF	TGTGCCAGCAGTGCCGGACAGTACTACGAGCAGTACTTC
NA	TRBJ1-1	NA	TRBV6-2/TRBV6-3	CASISGGKGRLNTEAFF	TGTGCCAGCATCAGCGGGGGCAAGGGCCGACTTAACACTGAAGCTTTCTTT
many	TRBJ1-2	TRBD1	TRBV10-3	CAISETGDGYTF	TGTGCCATCAGTGAGACAGGGGATGGCTACACCTTC
NA	TRBJ2-5	NA	TRBV7-3	CASSLACGSSETQYF	TGTGCCAGCAGCCTGGCTTGTGGCTCCAGTGAGACCCAGTACTTC
few	TRBJ2-3	TRBD2	TRBV20-1	CSARHGSGVTDTQYF	TGCAGTGCCAGGCATGGTAGCGGGGTCACAGATACGCAGTATTTT
NA	TRBJ2-1	TRBD1	TRBV4-1	CASSQGPNRGRSYNEQFF	TGCGCCAGCAGCCAAGGTCCCAACAGGGGGAGGTCCTACAATGAGCAGTTCTTC
NA	TRBJ2-6	TRBD2	TRBV11-2	CASSLAYGGTSGANVLTF	TGTGCCAGCAGCTTAGCTTACGGGGGGACGTCTGGGGCCAACGTCCTGACTTTC
NA	TRBJ2-3	NA	TRBV12-3/TRBV12-4	CASSFPPGDTQYF	TGTGCCAGCAGTTTTCCGCCAGGAGATACGCAGTATTTT
NA	TRBJ2-1	TRBD2	TRBV20-1	CSASGLAGLYNEQFF	TGCAGTGCTAGCGGACTAGCGGGGTTGTACAATGAGCAGTTCTTC
NA	TRBJ2-1	NA	TRBV4-2	CASSRNAWGAGHNNEQFF	TGTGCCAGCAGCCGAAACGCCTGGGGGGCGGGGCACAACAATGAGCAGTTCTTC
few	TRBJ1-2	TRBD1	TRBV6-5	CASSYRTGGGYTF	TGTGCCAGCAGTTACAGGACAGGTGGTGGCTACACCTTC
NA	TRBJ1-1	NA	TRBV20-1	CSALGAGRNTEAFF	TGCAGTGCCCTGGGGGCAGGGCGGAACACTGAAGCTTTCTTT
NA	TRBJ2-1	TRBD2	TRBV6-1	CASRGRGAASSYNEQFF	TGTGCCAGCAGGGGGCGGGGGGCGGCATCCTCCTACAATGAGCAGTTCTTC
NA	TRBJ1-1	NA	TRBV25-1	CASSEEFRNTEAFF	TGTGCCAGCAGTGAAGAATTTAGGAACACTGAAGCTTTCTTT
NA	TRBJ1-5	TRBD1	TRBV29-1	CSATGVNQPQHF	TGCAGCGCGACAGGGGTGAATCAGCCCCAGCATTTT
NA	TRBJ2-1	NA	TRBV5-1	CASSLDVTHSNEQFF	TGCGCCAGCAGCTTGGATGTGACCCACAGCAATGAGCAGTTCTTC
NA	TRBJ1-6	NA	TRBV6-2/TRBV6-3	CASSSHTREGFSPLHF	TGTGCCAGCAGCTCTCATACACGGGAAGGCTTTTCACCCCTCCACTTT
NA	TRBJ2-7	NA	TRBV10-3	CAIRGTDYEQYF	TGTGCCATCAGGGGGACCGACTACGAGCAGTACTTC
NA	TRBJ2-2	NA	TRBV6-2/TRBV6-3	CASSWTWRNTGELFF	TGTGCCAGCAGTTGGACATGGAGGAACACCGGGGAGCTGTTTTTT
few	TRBJ2-3	TRBD2	TRBV7-2	CASSLGSGRGGLTDTQYF	TGTGCCAGCAGCTTAGGGTCGGGGCGGGGGGGCCTTACAGATACGCAGTATTTT
few	TRBJ2-3	NA	TRBV18	CASSPPGRTDTQYF	TGTGCCAGCTCACCACCGGGCAGGACAGATACGCAGTATTTT
few	TRBJ2-6	TRBD1	TRBV9	CASSPLRTGYASGANVLTF	TGTGCCAGCAGCCCCCTCCGGACAGGGTACGCGTCTGGGGCCAACGTCCTGACTTTC
NA	TRBJ1-5	NA	TRBV28	CASSRMGIEIGQHF	TGTGCCAGCAGTCGGATGGGTATCGAAATAGGCCAGCATTTT
NA	TRBJ2-7	NA	TRBV12-3/TRBV12-4	CASSLGPGAWYEQYF	TGTGCCAGCAGTTTAGGTCCAGGGGCTTGGTACGAGCAGTACTTC
NA	TRBJ2-4	TRBD1	TRBV5-5	CASSTGQAVNIQYF	TGTGCCAGCAGCACAGGACAGGCGGTAAACATTCAGTACTTC
NA	TRBJ2-2	NA	TRBV5-1	CASSPPEDTGELFF	TGCGCCAGCAGCCCCCCCGAGGACACCGGGGAGCTGTTTTTT
NA	TRBJ2-3	NA	TRBV3-1	CASSQTKTDTQYF	TGTGCCAGCAGCCAGACCAAAACAGATACGCAGTATTTT
few	TRBJ2-7	TRBD1	TRBV6-5	CASSYYPGQGLNEQYF	TGTGCCAGCAGTTATTACCCGGGACAGGGGTTGAATGAGCAGTACTTC
many	TRBJ2-3	NA	TRBV12-3/TRBV12-4	CASRPGTPDTQYF	TGTGCCAGCAGACCCGGGACCCCAGATACGCAGTATTTT
few	TRBJ2-3	TRBD2	TRBV29-1	CSVDWRESTDTQYF	TGCAGCGTTGACTGGCGGGAGAGCACAGATACGCAGTATTTT
NA	TRBJ1-1	NA	TRBV20-1	CSATRGETEAFF	TGCAGTGCTACTCGGGGGGAGACTGAAGCTTTCTTT
few	TRBJ1-2	NA	TRBV12-3/TRBV12-4	CASSFRQHYGYTF	TGTGCCAGCAGTTTTAGGCAGCACTATGGCTACACCTTC
few	TRBJ2-1	NA	TRBV6-6	CAGTGYNEQFF	TGCGCTGGCACGGGGTACAATGAGCAGTTCTTC
few	TRBJ2-7	TRBD1	TRBV27	CASSFGRGYEQYF	TGTGCCAGCAGTTTCGGCAGGGGGTACGAGCAGTACTTC